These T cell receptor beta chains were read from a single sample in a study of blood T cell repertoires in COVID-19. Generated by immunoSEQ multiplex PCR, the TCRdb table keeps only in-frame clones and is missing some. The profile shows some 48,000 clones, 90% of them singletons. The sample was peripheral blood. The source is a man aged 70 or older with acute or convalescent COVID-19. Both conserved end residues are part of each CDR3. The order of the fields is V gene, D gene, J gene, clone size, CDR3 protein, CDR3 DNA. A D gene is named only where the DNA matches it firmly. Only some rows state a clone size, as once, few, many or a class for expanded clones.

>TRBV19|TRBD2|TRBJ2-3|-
CASSDGLAVTTDTQYF
TGTGCCAGTAGTGACGGACTAGCGGTGACGACAGATACGCAGTATTTT
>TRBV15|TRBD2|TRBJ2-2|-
CATSLGLAVTGELFF
TGTGCCACCAGCCTGGGACTAGCGGTAACCGGGGAGCTGTTTTTT
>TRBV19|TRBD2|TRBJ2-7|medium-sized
CASSIGGGGAYEQYF
TGTGCCAGTAGTATAGGTGGCGGGGGTGCCTACGAGCAGTACTTC
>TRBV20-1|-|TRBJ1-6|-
CSASTLRQYKGSPLHF
TGCAGTGCTAGTACCCTAAGACAGTATAAAGGATCACCCCTCCACTTT
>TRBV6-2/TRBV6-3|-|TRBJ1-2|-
CASSRGYGYTF
TGTGCCAGCAGCCGCGGTTATGGCTACACCTTC
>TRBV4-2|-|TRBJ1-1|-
CASSQVIGDYTEAFF
TGTGCCAGCAGCCAAGTAATAGGGGATTACACTGAAGCTTTCTTT
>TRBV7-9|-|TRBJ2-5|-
CASSLNFWGVQETQYF
TGTGCCAGCAGCTTAAACTTTTGGGGGGTCCAAGAGACCCAGTACTTC
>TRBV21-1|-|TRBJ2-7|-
CASILKRGQRSYEQYF
TGTGCCAGCATCCTAAAGAGGGGACAGCGGTCCTACGAGCAGTACTTC
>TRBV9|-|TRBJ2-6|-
CASSVAVYSGANVLTF
TGTGCCAGCAGCGTAGCCGTTTACTCTGGGGCCAACGTCCTGACTTTC
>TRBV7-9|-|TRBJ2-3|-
CASSLRDWGTDTQYF
TGTGCCAGCAGCTTAAGGGACTGGGGGACAGATACGCAGTATTTT
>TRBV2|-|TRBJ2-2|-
CASSKIQANTGELFF
TGTGCCAGCAGCAAGATACAGGCGAACACCGGGGAGCTGTTTTTT
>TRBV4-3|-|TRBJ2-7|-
CASSQDGNRAYEQYF
TGCGCCAGCAGCCAAGATGGTAACAGAGCCTACGAGCAGTACTTC
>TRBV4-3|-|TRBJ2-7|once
CASSQAVGSYEQYF
TGCGCCAGCAGCCAAGCGGTCGGGTCCTACGAGCAGTACTTC
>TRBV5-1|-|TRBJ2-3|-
CASSSGTHADTQYF
TGCGCCAGCAGCTCCGGGACTCACGCTGATACGCAGTATTTT
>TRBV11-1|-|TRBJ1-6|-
CASSFPGVSPLHF
TGTGCCAGCAGCTTCCCAGGGGTATCACCCCTCCACTTT
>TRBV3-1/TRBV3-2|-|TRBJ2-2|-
CASYRSGTGELFF
TGTGCCAGCTATAGGTCGGGCACCGGGGAGCTGTTTTTT
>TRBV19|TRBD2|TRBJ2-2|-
CASKKAGGQSTGELFF
TGTGCCAGTAAAAAAGCGGGGGGGCAGAGCACCGGGGAGCTGTTTTTT
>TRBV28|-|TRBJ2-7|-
CASSPGTLAGEQYF
TGTGCCAGCAGTCCCGGGACTCTAGCTGGGGAGCAGTACTTC
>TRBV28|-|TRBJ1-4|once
CASSLQGFATNEKLFF
TGTGCCAGCAGTTTACAGGGTTTTGCAACTAATGAAAAACTGTTTTTT
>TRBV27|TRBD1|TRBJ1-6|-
CASSSGTGGFSPLHF
TGTGCCAGCAGTTCTGGGACAGGGGGTTTTTCACCCCTCCACTTT
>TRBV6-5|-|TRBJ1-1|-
CASTPGGTEAFF
TGTGCCAGCACTCCCGGGGGCACTGAAGCTTTCTTT
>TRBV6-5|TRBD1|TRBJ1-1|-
CASSSRDRVIREAFF
TGTGCCAGCAGTTCCCGGGACAGGGTCATCCGTGAAGCTTTCTTT
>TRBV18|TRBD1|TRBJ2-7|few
CASSEGQGLPYEQYF
TGTGCCAGCTCAGAGGGACAGGGGCTACCCTACGAGCAGTACTTC
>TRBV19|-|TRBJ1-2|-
CASGATGSGGYTF
TGTGCCAGCGGGGCAACAGGGTCCGGCGGCTACACCTTC
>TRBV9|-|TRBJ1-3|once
CASGHAGGNTIYF
TGTGCCAGCGGGCACGCGGGGGGAAACACCATATATTTT
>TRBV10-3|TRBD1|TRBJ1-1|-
CANRGQVNTEAFF
TGTGCCAACCGAGGACAGGTGAACACTGAAGCTTTCTTT
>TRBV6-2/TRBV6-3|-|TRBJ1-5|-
CASSLPAGNQPQHF
TGTGCCAGCAGTCTGCCCGCGGGCAATCAGCCCCAGCATTTT
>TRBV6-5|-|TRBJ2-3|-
CASSYPPASPLYF
TGTGCCAGCAGTTATCCCCCGGCTAGTCCTTTGTATTTT
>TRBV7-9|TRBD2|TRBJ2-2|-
CASSPTLAGGNTGELFF
TGTGCCAGCAGCCCCACTTTAGCGGGGGGGAACACCGGGGAGCTGTTTTTT
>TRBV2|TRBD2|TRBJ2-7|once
CASSEYGLAGIEQYF
TGTGCCAGCAGTGAATACGGACTAGCGGGGATCGAGCAGTACTTC
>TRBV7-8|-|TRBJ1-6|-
CASSSAHGGGSSYNSPLHF
TGTGCCAGCAGCTCCGCACACGGGGGAGGGAGCTCCTATAATTCACCCCTCCACTTT
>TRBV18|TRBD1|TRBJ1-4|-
CASSAGQGSPYEKLFF
TGTGCCAGCTCAGCGGGACAGGGTAGTCCTTATGAAAAACTGTTTTTT
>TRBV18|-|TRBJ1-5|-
CASSSGGDQPQHF
TGTGCCAGCTCGTCGGGGGGGGATCAGCCCCAGCATTTT
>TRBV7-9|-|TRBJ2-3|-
CASSPGPVWYF
TGTGCCAGCAGCCCGGGTCCCGTTTGGTATTTT
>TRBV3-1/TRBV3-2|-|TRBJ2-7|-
CASSQAKLPRSYEQYF
TGTGCCAGCAGCCAAGCGAAGTTACCTAGGTCCTACGAGCAGTACTTC
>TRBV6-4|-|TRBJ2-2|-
CASSDSSGTGELFF
TGTGCCAGCAGTGACTCGTCAGGGACCGGGGAGCTGTTTTTT
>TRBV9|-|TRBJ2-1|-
CASSVDLDYNEQFF
TGTGCCAGCAGCGTCGATCTAGATTACAATGAGCAGTTCTTC
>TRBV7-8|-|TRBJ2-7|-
CASSFPGSEQYF
TGTGCCAGCAGCTTCCCAGGTTCCGAGCAGTACTTC
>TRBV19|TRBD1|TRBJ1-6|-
CASNTGVSVRSPLHF
TGTGCCAGTAATACAGGGGTGTCCGTCCGCTCACCCCTCCACTTT
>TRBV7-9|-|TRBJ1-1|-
CASFPTTPHFAEAFF
TGTGCCAGCTTTCCAACGACTCCCCATTTCGCTGAAGCTTTCTTT
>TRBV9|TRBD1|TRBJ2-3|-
CASSGTGHSSTDTQYF
TGTGCCAGCAGCGGGACAGGGCACTCTAGCACAGATACGCAGTATTTT
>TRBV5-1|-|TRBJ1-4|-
CASSLWLGGGGEKLFF
TGCGCCAGCAGCTTGTGGCTGGGAGGGGGAGGAGAAAAACTGTTTTTT
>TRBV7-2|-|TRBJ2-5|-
CASSLVGGETQYF
TGTGCCAGCAGCTTAGTGGGAGGAGAGACCCAGTACTTC
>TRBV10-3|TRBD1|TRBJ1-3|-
CAISERQGAGNTIYF
TGTGCCATCAGTGAGAGGCAGGGGGCAGGAAACACCATATATTTT
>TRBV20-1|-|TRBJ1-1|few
CSAYDRREAFF
TGCAGTGCTTATGACAGACGTGAAGCTTTCTTT
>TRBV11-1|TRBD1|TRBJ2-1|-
CASSLDWTGGRSQFF
TGTGCCAGCAGCTTAGACTGGACAGGGGGCCGCAGCCAGTTCTTC
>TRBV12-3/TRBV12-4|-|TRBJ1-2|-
CASSLRAGGGYTF
TGTGCCAGCAGTTTGAGGGCCGGGGGGGGCTACACCTTC
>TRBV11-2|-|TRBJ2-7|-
CASSFPETGYYEQYF
TGTGCCAGCAGCTTCCCAGAGACAGGATATTACGAGCAGTACTTC
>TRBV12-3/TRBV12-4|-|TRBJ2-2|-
CASRRTAGELFF
TGTGCCAGCAGACGGACAGCCGGGGAGCTGTTTTTT
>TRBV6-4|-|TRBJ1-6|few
CASNVRGRRSPLHF
TGTGCCAGCAACGTTCGAGGGAGGAGGTCACCCCTCCACTTT
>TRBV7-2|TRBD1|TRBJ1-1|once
CASSSPGQAKNTEAFF
TGTGCCAGCAGCTCACCTGGACAGGCTAAAAACACTGAAGCTTTCTTT
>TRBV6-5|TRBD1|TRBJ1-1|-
CASSTGTGYEEAFF
TGTGCCAGCAGTACAGGGACAGGGTACGAGGAAGCTTTCTTT
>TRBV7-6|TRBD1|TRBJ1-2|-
CASSPRAGTGVNYGYTF
TGTGCCAGCAGCCCCAGAGCCGGGACAGGGGTCAACTATGGCTACACCTTC